This T cell receptor beta chain was observed in a study of T cells in Graves' hyperthyroidism and ophthalmopathy. Graves' hyperthyroidism qualified as stable when ophthalmopathy did not progress within 18 months. Study results and limitations: Stable hyperthyroidism was separated from ophthalmopathy by a model based on 13 V-J features. Median prediction lead before ophthalmopathy onset was 6.5 months with the model.

This clonotype was recorded many times. Its antigen is not known. V was cut by 6 bases and J by 10 bases, with 13 bases left in between. CDR1 and CDR2 (germline): LNHNV, YYDKDF (reference sequence). The CDR3 has 12 amino acids. From RNA transcripts, TCR beta CDR3 regions were amplified. Carried out on the TCR CDR3, a first-round RT-PCR used the HTBI primer set. TCRdb re-derived calls from the multiplex PCR reads in MiXCR, one entry per CDR3 protein. This sample has about 420,000 distinct CDR3 sequences, with roughly 15% found just once. The TCR was taken from a woman aged 18-29 years with Graves' hyperthyroidism. What was sequenced was blood. V is TRBV15 and J is TRBJ2-1, with D tentatively TRBD2 (5 bases). The DNA for the CDR3 is TGTGCCACCAGTCCTGAGGAGGAAGAGCAGTTCTTC. Translation gives CATSPEEEEQFF.